This T cell receptor beta chain was identified during a study of a mutant IDH1 vaccine in newly diagnosed glioma. The overall study: Treated patients showed a male proportion of approximately 62%, a female proportion of about 40%, and a mean age of approximately 40 years. Notes on the study in general: There were vaccine-induced immune responses in just over 90% of the patients.

Profiling relied on immunoSEQ multiplex PCR, and the TCRdb table lists in-frame clones only, not all of them. The sample has about 54,000 clones, 80% to 85% seen once; the top ten hold roughly 3%. The germline gives CDR1 MNHEY, CDR2 SMNVEV (reference sequence). V was pared by 3 bases and J by 4 bases, with 10 bases between. The length of the CDR3 is 13 residues. Points on this clone: Its target is not known.

Time point indicated: week 47, end of study. Every vaccination contained 300 ug of the mutant IDH1 20-mer peptide and was paired with topical imiquimod. The genes are TRBV27 and TRBJ2-7, with D possibly TRBD2 on 5 matching bases. Sequenced here: PBMCs, sampled from a glioma patient whose treatment included an IDH1 peptide vaccine. The TCR sequence derives from a woman aged 45 to 65 with glioma. CDR3: CASSLDFGYEQYF. CDR3 DNA: TGTGCCAGCAGTTTGGACTTCGGGTACGAGCAGTACTTC.